This T cell receptor (beta chain) was observed in a study of T cells in Graves' hyperthyroidism and ophthalmopathy. Study as a whole: Peripheral blood samples were taken at initial diagnosis, prior to any treatment.

Germline values: CDR1 LNHNV, CDR2 YYDKDF (reference sequence). The CDR3 runs to 15 residues. V was trimmed by 0 bases and J by 0 bases, leaving 3 bases between them. Amplification of TCR beta CDR3 regions was performed using RNA transcripts as template. The HTBI primer set served for first-round RT-PCR of the TCR CDR3. TCRdb re-derived calls from the multiplex PCR reads in MiXCR, one entry per CDR3 protein. The sample lists approximately 400,000 distinct CDR3 sequences; approximately 14% were seen once. This clonotype was counted ten times or more. A patient was excluded if there was uncontrolled infection, other autoimmune disease, pregnancy or lactation. In making diagnoses, clinical symptoms, serum thyroxine and TRAb, thyroid ultrasound and orbital computed tomography were all used.

The TCR was taken from a woman aged 18-35 years with Graves' hyperthyroidism. This chain links TRBV15 with TRBJ2-6, with D unclear. Sample: blood. CDR3 in amino acids: CATSRDHSGANVLTF. Here the CDR3 DNA reads TGTGCCACCAGCAGAGATCACTCTGGGGCCAACGTCCTGACTTTC.